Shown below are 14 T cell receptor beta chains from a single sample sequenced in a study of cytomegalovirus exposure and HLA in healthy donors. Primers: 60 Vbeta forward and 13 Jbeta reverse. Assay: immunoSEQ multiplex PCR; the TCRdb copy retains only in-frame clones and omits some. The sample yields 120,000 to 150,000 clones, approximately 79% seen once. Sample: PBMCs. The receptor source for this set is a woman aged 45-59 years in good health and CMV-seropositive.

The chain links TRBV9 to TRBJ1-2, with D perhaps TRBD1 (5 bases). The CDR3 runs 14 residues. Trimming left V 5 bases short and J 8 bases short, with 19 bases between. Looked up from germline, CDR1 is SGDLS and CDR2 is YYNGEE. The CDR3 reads CASSLGSSQGGYTF. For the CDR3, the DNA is TGTGCCAGCAGTTTAGGTTCCTCGCAGGGAGGCTACACCTTC.

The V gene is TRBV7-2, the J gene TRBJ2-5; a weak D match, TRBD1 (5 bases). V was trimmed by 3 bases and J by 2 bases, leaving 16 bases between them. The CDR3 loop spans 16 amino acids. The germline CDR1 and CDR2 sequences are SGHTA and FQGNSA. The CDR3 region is CASSFLIGVVQETQYF. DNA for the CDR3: TGTGCCAGCAGCTTTTTAATAGGGGTAGTTCAAGAGACCCAGTACTTC. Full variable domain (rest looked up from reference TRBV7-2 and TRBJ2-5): GAGVSQSPSNKVTEKGKDVELRCDPISGHTALYWYRQSLGQGLEFLIYFQGNSAPDKSGLPSDRFSAERTGGSVSTLTIQRTQQEDSAVYLCASSFLIGVVQETQYFGPGTRLLVL.

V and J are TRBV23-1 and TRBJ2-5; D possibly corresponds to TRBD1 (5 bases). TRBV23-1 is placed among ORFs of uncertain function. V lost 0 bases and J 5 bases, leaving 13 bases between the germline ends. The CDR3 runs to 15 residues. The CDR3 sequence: CASSQSRQGTETQYF. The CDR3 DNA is TGCGCCAGCAGTCAATCGAGGCAGGGTACGGAGACCCAGTACTTC.

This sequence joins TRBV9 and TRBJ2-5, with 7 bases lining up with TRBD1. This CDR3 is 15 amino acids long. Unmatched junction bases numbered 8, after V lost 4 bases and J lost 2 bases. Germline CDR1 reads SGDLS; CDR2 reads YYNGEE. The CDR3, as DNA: TGTGCCAGCAGCTACACAGGGGTCCCGCAAGAGACCCAGTACTTC. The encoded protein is CASSYTGVPQETQYF.

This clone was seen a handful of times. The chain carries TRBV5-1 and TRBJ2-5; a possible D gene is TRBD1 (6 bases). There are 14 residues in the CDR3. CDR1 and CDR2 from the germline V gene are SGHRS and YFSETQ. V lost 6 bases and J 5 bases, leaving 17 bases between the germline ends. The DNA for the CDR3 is TGCGCCAGCACCTATAGTCGGCAGGGGGAGACCCAGTACTTC. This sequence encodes CASTYSRQGETQYF. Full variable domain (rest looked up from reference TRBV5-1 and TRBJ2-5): KAGVTQTPRYLIKTRGQQVTLSCSPISGHRSVSWYQQTPGQGLQFLFEYFSETQRNKGNFPGRFSGRQFSNSRSEMNVSTLELGDSALYLCASTYSRQGETQYFGPGTRLLVL.

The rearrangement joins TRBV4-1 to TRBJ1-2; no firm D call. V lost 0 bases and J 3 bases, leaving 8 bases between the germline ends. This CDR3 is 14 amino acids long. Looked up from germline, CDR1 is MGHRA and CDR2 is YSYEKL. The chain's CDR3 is CASSQESDYYGYTF. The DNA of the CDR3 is TGCGCCAGCAGCCAAGAGAGTGATTACTATGGCTACACCTTC.

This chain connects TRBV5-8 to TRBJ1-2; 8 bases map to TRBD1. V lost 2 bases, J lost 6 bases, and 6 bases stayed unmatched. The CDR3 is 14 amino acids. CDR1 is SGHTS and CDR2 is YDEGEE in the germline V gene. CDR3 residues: CASSFGDRFNGYTF. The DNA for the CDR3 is TGTGCCAGCAGCTTCGGGGACAGGTTTAATGGCTACACCTTC.

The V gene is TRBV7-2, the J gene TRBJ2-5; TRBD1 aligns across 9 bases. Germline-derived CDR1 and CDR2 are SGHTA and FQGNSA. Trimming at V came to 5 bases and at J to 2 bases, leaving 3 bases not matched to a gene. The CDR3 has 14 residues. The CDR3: CASSRQGGQETQYF. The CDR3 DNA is TGTGCCAGCAGCCGACAGGGGGGACAAGAGACCCAGTACTTC. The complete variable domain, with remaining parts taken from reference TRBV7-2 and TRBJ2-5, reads GAGVSQSPSNKVTEKGKDVELRCDPISGHTALYWYRQSLGQGLEFLIYFQGNSAPDKSGLPSDRFSAERTGGSVSTLTIQRTQQEDSAVYLCASSRQGGQETQYFGPGTRLLVL.

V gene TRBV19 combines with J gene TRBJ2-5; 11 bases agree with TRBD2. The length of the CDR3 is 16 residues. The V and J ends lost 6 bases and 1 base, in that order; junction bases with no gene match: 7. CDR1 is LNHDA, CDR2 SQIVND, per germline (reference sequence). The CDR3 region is CASRRSSGGFQETQYF. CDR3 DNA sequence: TGTGCCAGTAGGAGATCTAGCGGGGGGTTCCAAGAGACCCAGTACTTC.

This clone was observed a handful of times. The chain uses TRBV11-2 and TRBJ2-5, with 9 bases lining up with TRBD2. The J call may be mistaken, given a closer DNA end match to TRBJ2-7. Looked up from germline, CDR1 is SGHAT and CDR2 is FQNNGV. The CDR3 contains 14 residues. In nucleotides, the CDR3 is TGTGCCAGCAGCTTGAGCGGGGGGAACTACGAGCAGTACTTC. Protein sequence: CASSLSGGNYEQYF.

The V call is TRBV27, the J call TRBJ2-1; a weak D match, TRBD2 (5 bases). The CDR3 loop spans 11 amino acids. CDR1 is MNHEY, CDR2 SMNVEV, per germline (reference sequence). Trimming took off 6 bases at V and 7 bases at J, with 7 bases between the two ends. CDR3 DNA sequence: TGTGCCAGCAGCCGGGAAAATGAGCAGTTCTTC. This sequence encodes CASSRENEQFF.

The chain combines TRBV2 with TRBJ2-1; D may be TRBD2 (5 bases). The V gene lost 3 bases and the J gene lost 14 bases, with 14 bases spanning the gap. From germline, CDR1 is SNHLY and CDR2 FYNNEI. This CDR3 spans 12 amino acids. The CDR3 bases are TGTGCCAGCAGTGACTCTCGGGGTGTGGAGTTCTTC. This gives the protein CASSDSRGVEFF.

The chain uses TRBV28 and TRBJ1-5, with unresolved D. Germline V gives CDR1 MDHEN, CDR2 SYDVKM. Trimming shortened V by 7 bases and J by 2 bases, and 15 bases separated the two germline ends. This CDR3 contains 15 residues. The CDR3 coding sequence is TGTGCCAGCACCACGAGGGCCTTGGGCAATCAGCCCCAGCATTTT. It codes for CASTTRALGNQPQHF.

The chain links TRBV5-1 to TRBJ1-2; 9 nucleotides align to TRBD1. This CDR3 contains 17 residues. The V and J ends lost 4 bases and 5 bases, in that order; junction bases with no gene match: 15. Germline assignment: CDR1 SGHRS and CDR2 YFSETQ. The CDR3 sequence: CASSPTDRGPRDYGYTF. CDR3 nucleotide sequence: TGCGCCAGCAGCCCAACGGACAGGGGTCCCAGGGATTATGGCTACACCTTC.